The 8 T cell receptor beta chains below come from one sample, sequenced in a study of blood T cell repertoires in COVID-19. Libraries were prepared by immunoSEQ multiplex PCR; TCRdb keeps only in-frame clonotypes and omits some of them. This sample carries roughly 190,000 clones, 75% to 80% of them seen once, and the ten largest clones take 8.5% to 10%. Sample: peripheral blood. The receptor source for this set is a woman in her 50s with active or convalescent COVID-19.

The chain is built from TRBV7-9 and TRBJ1-1; D gene unclear. The CDR3 loop spans 10 amino acids. Trimming stripped 4 bases from V and 7 bases from J, with 4 bases between. CDR1 is SEHNR and CDR2 is FQNEAQ in the germline V gene (reference sequence). In DNA form, the CDR3 reads TGTGCCAGCAGCTCCTATGAAGCTTTCTTT. Its protein product is CASSSYEAFF.

The chain combines TRBV11-2 with TRBJ2-5, with TRBD2 matching 8 bases. Germline V gene data show CDR1 as SGHAT and CDR2 as FQNNGV. J lost 4 bases, V lost 6 bases, and 7 bases had no gene match. The CDR3 totals 14 residues. The CDR3 DNA follows: TGTGCCAGCAGACGTAGCGGGGTGGTAGAGACCCAGTACTTC. It translates to CASRRSGVVETQYF.

The chain carries TRBV30 and TRBJ1-2; 8 bases agree with TRBD1. Trimming at V came to 2 bases and at J to 6 bases, leaving 8 bases not matched to a gene. This CDR3 has 14 amino acids. CDR1 GTSNPN and CDR2 SVGIG come from the germline V gene (reference sequence). CDR3 in DNA: TGTGCCTGGAGTTATACAGGGGGTTTTGATGGCTACACCTTC. Amino acid sequence: CAWSYTGGFDGYTF.

This chain uses TRBV5-8 with TRBJ1-3, with D uncertain. This CDR3 spans 14 amino acids. The V and J ends lost 5 bases and 1 base respectively, with 10 bases between them. Germline CDR1 SGHTS, CDR2 YDEGEE. The DNA for the CDR3 is TGTGCCAGCAGGCGGCGAGGGTCTGGAAACACCATATATTTT. Amino acids: CASRRRGSGNTIYF. Drawing the rest from reference TRBV5-8 and TRBJ1-3, the complete variable domain is EAGVTQSPTHLIKTRGQQATLRCSPISGHTSVYWYQQALGLGLQFLLWYDEGEERNRGNFPPRFSGRQFPNYSSELNVNALELEDSALYLCASRRRGSGNTIYFGEGSWLTVV.

This chain connects TRBV19 to TRBJ1-6, with D hard to call. Germline V gene sequence: CDR1 LNHDA, CDR2 SQIVND (reference sequence). CDR3 length equals 17 residues. V lost 6 bases and J lost 5, with 20 bases in between. The CDR3 coding sequence is TGTGCCAGTAGCCTCCTGTTTGGGGTCGGGGATAATTCACCCCTCCACTTT. This gives the protein CASSLLFGVGDNSPLHF. The full variable domain, with the rest looked up from reference TRBV19 and TRBJ1-6, is DGGITQSPKYLFRKEGQNVTLSCEQNLNHDAMYWYRQDPGQGLRLIYYSQIVNDFQKGDIAEGYSVSREKKESFPLTVTSAQKNPTAFYLCASSLLFGVGDNSPLHFGNGTRLTVT.

This chain links TRBV4-3 with TRBJ2-3; 11 bases are shared with TRBD2. Germline values: CDR1 LGHNA, CDR2 YSLEER. The CDR3 has 16 amino acids. Trimming took 0 bases from V and 6 from J; bases not matched to a gene: 5. The CDR3 reads CASSQERASGGDTQYF. The CDR3 DNA reads as TGCGCCAGCAGCCAAGAGAGGGCTAGCGGGGGGGATACGCAGTATTTT.

V usage is TRBV9 and J usage is TRBJ2-5; the match to TRBD2 covers 7 bases. The germline V gene has CDR1 SGDLS and CDR2 YYNGEE. The CDR3 covers 14 residues. V trimming: 3 bases; J trimming: 2 bases; junction bases outside the gene matches: 4. The CDR3 is CASSDGRSQETQYF. The CDR3, as DNA: TGTGCCAGCAGCGACGGGAGGTCTCAAGAGACCCAGTACTTC.

V and J are TRBV6-6 and TRBJ1-2, with a possible D match to TRBD1 (5 bases). The germline V gene encodes CDR1 MNHNY and CDR2 SVGAGI (reference sequence). V was pared by 4 bases and J by 0 bases, with 9 bases between. This CDR3 contains 14 residues. The CDR3, as DNA: TGTGCCAGCAGTTCGTCAGGGACTAACTATGGCTACACCTTC. Protein sequence: CASSSSGTNYGYTF.